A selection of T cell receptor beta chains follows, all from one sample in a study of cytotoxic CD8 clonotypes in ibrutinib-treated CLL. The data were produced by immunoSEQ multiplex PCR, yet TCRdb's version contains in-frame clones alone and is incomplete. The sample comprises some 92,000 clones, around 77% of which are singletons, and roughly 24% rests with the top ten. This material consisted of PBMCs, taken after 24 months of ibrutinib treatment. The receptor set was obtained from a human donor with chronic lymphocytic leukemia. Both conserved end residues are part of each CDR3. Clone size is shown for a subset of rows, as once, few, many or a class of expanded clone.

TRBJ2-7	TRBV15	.	CATSRGGTRSTQYF
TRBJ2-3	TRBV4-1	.	CASSQDILAGRVDTQYF
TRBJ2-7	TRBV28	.	CASTPGRRDSSYEQYF
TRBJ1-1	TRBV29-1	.	CSVWGASDMNTEAFF
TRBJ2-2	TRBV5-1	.	CASSLSVAGVTGELFF
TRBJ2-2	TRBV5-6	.	CASSFVAGVGELFF
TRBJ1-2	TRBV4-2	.	CASSQDAGEVKGYTF
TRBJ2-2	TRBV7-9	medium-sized	CASSLAGQNTGELFF
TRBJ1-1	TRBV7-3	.	CASSSLGVSEAFF
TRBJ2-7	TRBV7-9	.	CASSGQRGYEQYF
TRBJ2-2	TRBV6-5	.	CASSYRTSGSGELFF
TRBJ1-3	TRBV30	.	CAWSVRGVSGNTIYF
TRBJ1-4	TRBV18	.	CASSLTGTTNEKLFF
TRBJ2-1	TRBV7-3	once	CASSSRTSGRFDEQFF
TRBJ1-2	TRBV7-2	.	CASSSTGANYGYTF
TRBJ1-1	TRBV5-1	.	CASSPGLLDTEAFF
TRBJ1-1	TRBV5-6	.	CASSPDRRMNTEAFF
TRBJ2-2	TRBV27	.	CASTSGTENTGELFF
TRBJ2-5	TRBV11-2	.	CASSLAVGTETQYF
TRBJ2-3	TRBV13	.	CASSSQGGADTQYF
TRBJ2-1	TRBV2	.	CASSEGRERPFF
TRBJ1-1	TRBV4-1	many	CASSQDIQNTEAFF
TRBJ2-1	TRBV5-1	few	CASSQGDSSQQFF
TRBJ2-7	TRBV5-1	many	CASSSQVYEQYF
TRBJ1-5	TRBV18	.	CASSPPGDGAHQPQHF
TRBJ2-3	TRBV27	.	CASSFYPGVAGATDTQYF
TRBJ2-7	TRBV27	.	CASSFLPNLRSYEQYF
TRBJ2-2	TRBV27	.	CASSLRGNTGELFF